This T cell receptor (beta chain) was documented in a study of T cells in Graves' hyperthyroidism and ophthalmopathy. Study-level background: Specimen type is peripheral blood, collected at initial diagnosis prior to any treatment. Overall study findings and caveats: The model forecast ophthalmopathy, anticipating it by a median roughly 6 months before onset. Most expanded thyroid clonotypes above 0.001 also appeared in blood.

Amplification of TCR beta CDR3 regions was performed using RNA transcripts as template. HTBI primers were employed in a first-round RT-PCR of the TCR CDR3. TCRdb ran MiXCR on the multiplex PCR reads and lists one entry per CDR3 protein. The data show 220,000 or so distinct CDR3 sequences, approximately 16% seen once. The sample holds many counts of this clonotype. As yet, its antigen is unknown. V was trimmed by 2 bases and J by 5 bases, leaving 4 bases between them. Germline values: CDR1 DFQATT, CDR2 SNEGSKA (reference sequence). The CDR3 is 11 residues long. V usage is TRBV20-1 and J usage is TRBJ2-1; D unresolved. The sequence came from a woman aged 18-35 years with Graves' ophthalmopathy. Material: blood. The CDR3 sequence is CSARRNNEQFF. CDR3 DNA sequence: TGCAGTGCTAGACGCAACAATGAGCAGTTCTTC.